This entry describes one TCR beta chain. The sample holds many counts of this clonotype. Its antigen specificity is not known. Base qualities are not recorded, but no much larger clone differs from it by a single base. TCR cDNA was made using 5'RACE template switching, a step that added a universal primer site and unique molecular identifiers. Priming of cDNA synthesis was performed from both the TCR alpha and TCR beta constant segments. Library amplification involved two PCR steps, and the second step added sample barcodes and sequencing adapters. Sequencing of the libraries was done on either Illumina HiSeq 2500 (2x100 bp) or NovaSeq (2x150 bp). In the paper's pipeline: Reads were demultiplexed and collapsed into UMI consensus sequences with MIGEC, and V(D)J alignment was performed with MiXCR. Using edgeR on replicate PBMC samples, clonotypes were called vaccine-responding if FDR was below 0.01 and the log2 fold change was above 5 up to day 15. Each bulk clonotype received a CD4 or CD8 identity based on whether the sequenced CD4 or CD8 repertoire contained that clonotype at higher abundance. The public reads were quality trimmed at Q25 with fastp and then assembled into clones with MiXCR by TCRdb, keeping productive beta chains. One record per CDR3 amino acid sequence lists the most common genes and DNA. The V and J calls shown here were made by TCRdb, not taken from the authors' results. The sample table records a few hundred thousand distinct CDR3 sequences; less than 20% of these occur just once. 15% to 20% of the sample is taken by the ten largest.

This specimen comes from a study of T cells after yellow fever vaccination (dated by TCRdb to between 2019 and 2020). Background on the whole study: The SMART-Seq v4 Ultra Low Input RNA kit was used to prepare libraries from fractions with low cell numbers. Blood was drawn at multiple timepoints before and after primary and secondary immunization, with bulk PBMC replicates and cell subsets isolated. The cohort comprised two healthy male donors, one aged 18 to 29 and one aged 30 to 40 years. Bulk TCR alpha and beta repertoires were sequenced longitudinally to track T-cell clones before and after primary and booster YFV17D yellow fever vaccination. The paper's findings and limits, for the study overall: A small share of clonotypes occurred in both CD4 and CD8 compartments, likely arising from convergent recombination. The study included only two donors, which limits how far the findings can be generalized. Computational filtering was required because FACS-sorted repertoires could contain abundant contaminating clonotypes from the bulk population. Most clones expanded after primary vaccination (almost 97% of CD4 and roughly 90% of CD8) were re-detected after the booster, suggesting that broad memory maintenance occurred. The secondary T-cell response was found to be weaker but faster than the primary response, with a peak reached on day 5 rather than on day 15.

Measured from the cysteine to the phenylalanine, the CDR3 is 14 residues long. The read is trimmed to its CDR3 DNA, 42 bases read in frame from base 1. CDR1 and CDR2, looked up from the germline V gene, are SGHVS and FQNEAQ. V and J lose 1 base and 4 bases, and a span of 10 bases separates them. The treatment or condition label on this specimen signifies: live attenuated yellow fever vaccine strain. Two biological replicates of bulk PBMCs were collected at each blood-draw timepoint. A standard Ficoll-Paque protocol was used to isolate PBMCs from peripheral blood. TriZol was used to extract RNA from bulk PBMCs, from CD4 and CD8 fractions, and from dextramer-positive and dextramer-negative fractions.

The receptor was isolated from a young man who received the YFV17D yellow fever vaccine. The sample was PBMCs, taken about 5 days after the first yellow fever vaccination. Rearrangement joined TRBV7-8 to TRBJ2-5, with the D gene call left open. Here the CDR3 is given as CASSLDPGAETQYF. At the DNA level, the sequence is TGTGCCAGCAGCTTAGATCCAGGCGCAGAGACCCAGTACTTC.